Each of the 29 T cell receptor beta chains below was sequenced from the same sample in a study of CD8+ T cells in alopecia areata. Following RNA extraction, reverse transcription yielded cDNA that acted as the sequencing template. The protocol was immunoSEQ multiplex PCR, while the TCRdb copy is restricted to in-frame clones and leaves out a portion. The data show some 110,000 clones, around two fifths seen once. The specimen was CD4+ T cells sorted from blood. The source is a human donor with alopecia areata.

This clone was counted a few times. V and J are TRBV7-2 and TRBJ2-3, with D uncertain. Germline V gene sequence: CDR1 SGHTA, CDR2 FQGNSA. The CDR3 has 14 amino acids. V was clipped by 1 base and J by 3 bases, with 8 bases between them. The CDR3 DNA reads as TGTGCCAGCAGCTTAGGGCAGCTGACAGATACGCAGTATTTT. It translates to CASSLGQLTDTQYF.

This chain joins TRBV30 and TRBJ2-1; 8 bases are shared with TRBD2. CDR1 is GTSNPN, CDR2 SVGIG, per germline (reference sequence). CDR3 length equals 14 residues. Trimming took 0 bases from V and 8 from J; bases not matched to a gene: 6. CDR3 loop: CAWSVGAGVDEQFF. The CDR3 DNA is TGTGCCTGGAGTGTAGGAGCGGGAGTCGATGAGCAGTTCTTC.

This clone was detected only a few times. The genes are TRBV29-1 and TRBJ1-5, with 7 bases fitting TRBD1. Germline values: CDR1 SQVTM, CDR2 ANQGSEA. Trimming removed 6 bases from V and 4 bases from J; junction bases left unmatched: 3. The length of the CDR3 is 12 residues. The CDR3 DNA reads TGCAGCGTGGAACAGGGGAATCAGCCCCAGCATTTT. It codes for CSVEQGNQPQHF.

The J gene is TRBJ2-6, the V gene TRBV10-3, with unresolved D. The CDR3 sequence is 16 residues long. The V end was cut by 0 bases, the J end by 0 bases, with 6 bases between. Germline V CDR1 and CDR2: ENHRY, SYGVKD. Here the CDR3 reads CAISESAISGANVLTF. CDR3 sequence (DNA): TGTGCCATCAGTGAGTCCGCGATCTCTGGGGCCAACGTCCTGACTTTC.

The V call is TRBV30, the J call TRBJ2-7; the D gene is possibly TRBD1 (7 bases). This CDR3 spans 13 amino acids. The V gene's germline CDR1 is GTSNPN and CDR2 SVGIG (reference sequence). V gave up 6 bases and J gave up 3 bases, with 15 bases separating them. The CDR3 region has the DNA TGTGCCTGTATCGCAGGGGGGATCTACGAGCAGTACTTC. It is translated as CACIAGGIYEQYF. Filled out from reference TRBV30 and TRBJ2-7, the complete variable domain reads SQTIHQWPATLVQPVGSPLSLECTVEGTSNPNLYWYRQAAGRGLQLLFYSVGIGQISSEVPQNLSASRPQDRQFILSSKKLLLSDSGFYLCACIAGGIYEQYFGPGTRLTVT.

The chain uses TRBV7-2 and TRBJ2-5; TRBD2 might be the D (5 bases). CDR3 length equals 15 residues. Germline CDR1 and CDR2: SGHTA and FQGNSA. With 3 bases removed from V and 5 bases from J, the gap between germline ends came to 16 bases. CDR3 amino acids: CASSFSPGRGETQYF. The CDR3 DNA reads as TGTGCCAGCAGCTTTTCTCCGGGGAGAGGGGAGACCCAGTACTTC.

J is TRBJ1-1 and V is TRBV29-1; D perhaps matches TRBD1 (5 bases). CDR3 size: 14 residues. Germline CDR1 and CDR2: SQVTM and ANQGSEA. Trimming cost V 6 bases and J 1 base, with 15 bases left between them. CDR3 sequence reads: CSVSPTGGNTEAFF. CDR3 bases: TGCAGCGTCTCCCCGACGGGGGGGAACACTGAAGCTTTCTTT.

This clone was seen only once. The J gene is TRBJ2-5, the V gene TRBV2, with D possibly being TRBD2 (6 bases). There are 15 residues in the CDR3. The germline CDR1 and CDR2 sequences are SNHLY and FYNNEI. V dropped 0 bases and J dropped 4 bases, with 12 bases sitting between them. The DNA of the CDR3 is TGTGCCAGCAGTGAAGCGCCTAGGGGAGGAGAGACCCAGTACTTC. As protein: CASSEAPRGGETQYF.

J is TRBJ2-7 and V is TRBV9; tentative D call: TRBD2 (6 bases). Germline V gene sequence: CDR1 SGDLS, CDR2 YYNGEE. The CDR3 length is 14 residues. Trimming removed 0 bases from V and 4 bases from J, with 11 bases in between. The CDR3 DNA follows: TGTGCCAGCAGCGTAGGAGCGGGCTCATACGAGCAGTACTTC. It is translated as CASSVGAGSYEQYF. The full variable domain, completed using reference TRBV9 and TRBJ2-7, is DSGVTQTPKHLITATGQRVTLRCSPRSGDLSVYWYQQSLDQGLQFLIQYYNGEERAKGNILERFSAQQFPDLHSELNLSSLELGDSALYFCASSVGAGSYEQYFGPGTRLTVT.

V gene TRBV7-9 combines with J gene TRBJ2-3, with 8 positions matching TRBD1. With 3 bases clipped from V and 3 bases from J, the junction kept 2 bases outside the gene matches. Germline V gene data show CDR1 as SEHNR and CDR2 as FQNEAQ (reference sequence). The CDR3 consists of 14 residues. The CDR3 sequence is CASSLGQETDTQYF. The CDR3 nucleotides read TGTGCCAGCAGCTTGGGACAGGAGACAGATACGCAGTATTTT.

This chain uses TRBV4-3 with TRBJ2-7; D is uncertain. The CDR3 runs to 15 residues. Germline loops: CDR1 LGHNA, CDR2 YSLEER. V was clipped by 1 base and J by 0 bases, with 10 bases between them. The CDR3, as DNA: TGCGCCAGCAGCCAAGGTCACCCGAGCTCCTACGAGCAGTACTTC. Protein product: CASSQGHPSSYEQYF.

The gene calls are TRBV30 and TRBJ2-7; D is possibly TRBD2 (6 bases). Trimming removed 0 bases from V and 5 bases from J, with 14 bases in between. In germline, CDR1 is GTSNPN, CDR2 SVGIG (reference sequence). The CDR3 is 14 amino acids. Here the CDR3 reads CAWSVIAARDEQYF. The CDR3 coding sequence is TGTGCCTGGAGTGTTATAGCGGCCCGCGACGAGCAGTACTTC. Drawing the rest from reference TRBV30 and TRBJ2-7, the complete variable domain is SQTIHQWPATLVQPVGSPLSLECTVEGTSNPNLYWYRQAAGRGLQLLFYSVGIGQISSEVPQNLSASRPQDRQFILSSKKLLLSDSGFYLCAWSVIAARDEQYFGPGTRLTVT.

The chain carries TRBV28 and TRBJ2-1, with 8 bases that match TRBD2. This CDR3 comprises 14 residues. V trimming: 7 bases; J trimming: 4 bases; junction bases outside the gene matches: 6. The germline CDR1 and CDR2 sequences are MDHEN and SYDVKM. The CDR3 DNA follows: TGTGCCAGCACCGGGACTAGTCGGTACAATGAGCAGTTCTTC. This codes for CASTGTSRYNEQFF. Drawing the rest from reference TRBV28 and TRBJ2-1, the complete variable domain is DVKVTQSSRYLVKRTGEKVFLECVQDMDHENMFWYRQDPGLGLRLIYFSYDVKMKEKGDIPEGYSVSREKKERFSLILESASTNQTSMYLCASTGTSRYNEQFFGPGTRLTVL.

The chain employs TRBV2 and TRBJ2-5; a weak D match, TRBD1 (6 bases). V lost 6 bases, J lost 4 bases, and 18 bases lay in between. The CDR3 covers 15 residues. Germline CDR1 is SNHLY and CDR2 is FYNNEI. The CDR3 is CASREIQGVRETQYF. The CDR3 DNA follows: TGTGCCAGCAGAGAAATACAGGGTGTGCGAGAGACCCAGTACTTC. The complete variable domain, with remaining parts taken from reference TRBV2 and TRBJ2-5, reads EPEVTQTPSHQVTQMGQEVILRCVPISNHLYFYWYRQILGQKVEFLVSFYNNEISEKSEIFDDQFSVERPDGSNFTLKIRSTKLEDSAMYFCASREIQGVRETQYFGPGTRLLVL.

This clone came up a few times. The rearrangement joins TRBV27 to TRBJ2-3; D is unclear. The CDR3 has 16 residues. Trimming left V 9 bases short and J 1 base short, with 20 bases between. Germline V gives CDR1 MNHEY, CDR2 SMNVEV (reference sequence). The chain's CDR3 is CASSRGKIPRTDTQYF. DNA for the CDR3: TGTGCCAGTTCCCGAGGCAAAATCCCCCGCACAGATACGCAGTATTTT.

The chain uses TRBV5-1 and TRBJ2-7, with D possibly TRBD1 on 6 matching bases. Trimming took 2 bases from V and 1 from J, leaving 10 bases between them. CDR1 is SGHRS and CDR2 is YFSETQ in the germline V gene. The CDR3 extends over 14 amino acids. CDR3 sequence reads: CASSLQGDSYEQYF. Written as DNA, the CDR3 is TGCGCCAGCAGCTTACAGGGTGATTCCTACGAGCAGTACTTC.

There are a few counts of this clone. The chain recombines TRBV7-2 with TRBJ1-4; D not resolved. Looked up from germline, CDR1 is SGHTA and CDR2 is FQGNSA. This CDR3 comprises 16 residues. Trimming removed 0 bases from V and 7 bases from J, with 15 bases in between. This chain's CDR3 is CASSLARVGNLEKLFF. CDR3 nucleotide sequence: TGTGCCAGCAGCTTAGCGAGGGTGGGGAATCTTGAAAAACTGTTTTTT.

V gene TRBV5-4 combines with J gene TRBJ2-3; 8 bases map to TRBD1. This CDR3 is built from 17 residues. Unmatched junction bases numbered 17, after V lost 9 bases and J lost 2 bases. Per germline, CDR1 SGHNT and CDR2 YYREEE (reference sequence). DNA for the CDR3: TGTGCCACGGCGAGAACTGGGACAGGAGATTTCACAGATACGCAGTATTTT. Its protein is CATARTGTGDFTDTQYF.

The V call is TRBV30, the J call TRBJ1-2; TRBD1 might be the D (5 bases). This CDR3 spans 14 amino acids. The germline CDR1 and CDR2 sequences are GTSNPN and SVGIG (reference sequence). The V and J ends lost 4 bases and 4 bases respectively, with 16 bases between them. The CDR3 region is CAWTHGTGPYGYTF. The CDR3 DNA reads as TGTGCCTGGACTCACGGCACAGGACCCTATGGCTACACCTTC.

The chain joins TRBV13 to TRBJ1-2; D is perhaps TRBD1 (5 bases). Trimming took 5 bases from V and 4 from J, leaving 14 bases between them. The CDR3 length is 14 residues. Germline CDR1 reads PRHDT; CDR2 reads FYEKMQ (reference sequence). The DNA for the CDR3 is TGTGCCAGCAGCGCCCGACAGCGACTCTATGGCTACACCTTC. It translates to CASSARQRLYGYTF.

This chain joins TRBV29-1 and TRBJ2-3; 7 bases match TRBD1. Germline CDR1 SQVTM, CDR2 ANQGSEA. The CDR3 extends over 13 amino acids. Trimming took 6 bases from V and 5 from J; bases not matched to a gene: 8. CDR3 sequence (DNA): TGCAGCGTACGACAGGGCCTAGGAGATACGCAGTATTTT. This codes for CSVRQGLGDTQYF.

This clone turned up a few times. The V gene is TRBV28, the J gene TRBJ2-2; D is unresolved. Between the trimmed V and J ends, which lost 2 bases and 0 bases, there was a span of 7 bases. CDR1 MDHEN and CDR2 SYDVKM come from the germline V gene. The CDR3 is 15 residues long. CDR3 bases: TGTGCCAGCAGTTTACCGTTCGCGAACACCGGGGAGCTGTTTTTT. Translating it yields CASSLPFANTGELFF. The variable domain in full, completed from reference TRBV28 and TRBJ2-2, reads DVKVTQSSRYLVKRTGEKVFLECVQDMDHENMFWYRQDPGLGLRLIYFSYDVKMKEKGDIPEGYSVSREKKERFSLILESASTNQTSMYLCASSLPFANTGELFFGEGSRLTVL.

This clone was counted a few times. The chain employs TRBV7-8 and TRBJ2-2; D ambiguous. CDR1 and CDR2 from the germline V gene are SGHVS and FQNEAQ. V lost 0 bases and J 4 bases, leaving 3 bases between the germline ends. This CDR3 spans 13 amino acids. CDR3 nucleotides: TGTGCCAGCAGCTTAGCGAGCACCGGGGAGCTGTTTTTT. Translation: CASSLASTGELFF.

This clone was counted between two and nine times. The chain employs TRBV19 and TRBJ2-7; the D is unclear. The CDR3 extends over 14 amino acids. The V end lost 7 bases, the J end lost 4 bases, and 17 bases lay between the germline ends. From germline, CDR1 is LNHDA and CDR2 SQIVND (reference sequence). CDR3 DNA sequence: TGTGCCAGTACCGCGACCCCACGCTTATACGAGCAGTACTTC. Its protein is CASTATPRLYEQYF.

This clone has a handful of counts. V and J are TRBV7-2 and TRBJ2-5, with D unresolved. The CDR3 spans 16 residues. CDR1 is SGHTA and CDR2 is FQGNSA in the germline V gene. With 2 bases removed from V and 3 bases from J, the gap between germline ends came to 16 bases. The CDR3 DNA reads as TGTGCCAGCAGCTTATCTGGGCAGATTCAGGAAGAGACCCAGTACTTC. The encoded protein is CASSLSGQIQEETQYF.

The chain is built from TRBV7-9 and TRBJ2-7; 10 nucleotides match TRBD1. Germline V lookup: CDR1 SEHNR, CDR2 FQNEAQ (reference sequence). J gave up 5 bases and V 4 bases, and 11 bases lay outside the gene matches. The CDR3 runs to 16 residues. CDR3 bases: TGTGCCAGCAGCTCGGAACCGGGACAGGGGCGGCACGAGCAGTACTTC. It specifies CASSSEPGQGRHEQYF.

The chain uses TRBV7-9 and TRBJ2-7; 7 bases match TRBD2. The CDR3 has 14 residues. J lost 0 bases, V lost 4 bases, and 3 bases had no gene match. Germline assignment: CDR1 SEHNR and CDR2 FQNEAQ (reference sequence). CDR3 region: CASSSSGVSYEQYF. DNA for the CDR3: TGTGCCAGCAGCTCGAGCGGGGTCTCCTACGAGCAGTACTTC.

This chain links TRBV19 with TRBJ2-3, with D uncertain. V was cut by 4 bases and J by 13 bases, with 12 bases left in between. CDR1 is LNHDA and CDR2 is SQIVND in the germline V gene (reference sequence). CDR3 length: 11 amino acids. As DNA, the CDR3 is TGTGCCAGTAGTAAGGGAATCCGGGAGTATTTT. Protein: CASSKGIREYF.

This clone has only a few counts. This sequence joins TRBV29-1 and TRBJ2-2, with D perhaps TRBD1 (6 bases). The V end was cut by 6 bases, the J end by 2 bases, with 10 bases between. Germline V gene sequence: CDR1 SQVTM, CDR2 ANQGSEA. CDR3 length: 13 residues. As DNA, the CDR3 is TGCAGCGTCCGGGACACTAACACCGGGGAGCTGTTTTTT. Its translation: CSVRDTNTGELFF.